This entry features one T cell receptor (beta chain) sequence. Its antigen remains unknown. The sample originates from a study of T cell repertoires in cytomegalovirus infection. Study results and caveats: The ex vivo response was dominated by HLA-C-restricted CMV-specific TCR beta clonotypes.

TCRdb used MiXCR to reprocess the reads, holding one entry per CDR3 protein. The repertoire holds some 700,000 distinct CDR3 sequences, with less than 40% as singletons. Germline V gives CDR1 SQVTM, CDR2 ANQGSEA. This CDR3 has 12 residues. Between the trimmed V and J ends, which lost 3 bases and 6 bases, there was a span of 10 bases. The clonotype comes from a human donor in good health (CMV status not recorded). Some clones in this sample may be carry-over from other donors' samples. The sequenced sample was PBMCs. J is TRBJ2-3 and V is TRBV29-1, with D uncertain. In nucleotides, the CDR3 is TGCAGCGTTGATGGAGCCCAGGATACGCAGTATTTT. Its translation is CSVDGAQDTQYF.